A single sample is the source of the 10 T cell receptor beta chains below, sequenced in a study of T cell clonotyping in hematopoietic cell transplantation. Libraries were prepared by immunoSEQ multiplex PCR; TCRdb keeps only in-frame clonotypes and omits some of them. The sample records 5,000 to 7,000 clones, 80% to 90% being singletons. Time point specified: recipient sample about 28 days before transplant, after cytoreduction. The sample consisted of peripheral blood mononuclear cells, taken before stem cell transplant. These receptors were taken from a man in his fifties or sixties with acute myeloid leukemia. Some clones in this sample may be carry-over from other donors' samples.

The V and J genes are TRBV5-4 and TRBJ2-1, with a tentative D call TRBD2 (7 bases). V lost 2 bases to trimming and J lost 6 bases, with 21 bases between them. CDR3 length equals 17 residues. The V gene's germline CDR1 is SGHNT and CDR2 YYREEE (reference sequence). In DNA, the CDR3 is TGTGCCAGCAGCTTCCCTTCGTGGGGGGGCCAGGGCAATGAGCAGTTCTTC. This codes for CASSFPSWGGQGNEQFF.

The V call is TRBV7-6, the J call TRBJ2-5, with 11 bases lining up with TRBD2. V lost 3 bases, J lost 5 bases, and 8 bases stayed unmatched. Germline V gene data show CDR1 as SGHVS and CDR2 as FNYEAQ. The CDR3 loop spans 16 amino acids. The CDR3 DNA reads TGTGCCAGCAGCTTTGTAGCGGGGGGGCCTTGGGAGACCCAGTACTTC. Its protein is CASSFVAGGPWETQYF.

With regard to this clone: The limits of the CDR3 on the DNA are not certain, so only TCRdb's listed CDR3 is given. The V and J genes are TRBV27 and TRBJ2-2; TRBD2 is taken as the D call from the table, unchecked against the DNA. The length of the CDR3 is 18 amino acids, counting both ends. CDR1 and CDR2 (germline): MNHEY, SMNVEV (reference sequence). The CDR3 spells CASSTSSTSGIITGELFF.

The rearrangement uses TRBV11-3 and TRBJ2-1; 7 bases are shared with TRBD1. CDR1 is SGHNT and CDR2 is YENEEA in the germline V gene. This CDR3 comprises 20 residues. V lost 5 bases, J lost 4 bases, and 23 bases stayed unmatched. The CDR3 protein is CASSPEGAGQLSGNYNEQFF. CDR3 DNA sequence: TGTGCCAGCAGCCCCGAGGGGGCAGGCCAACTCTCGGGGAATTACAATGAGCAGTTCTTC.

The CDR3 is CASRGQYSNQPQHF. The CDR3 coding sequence is TGTGCCAGTAGAGGACAGTATAGCAATCAGCCCCAGCATTTT. This chain joins TRBV19 and TRBJ1-5; weak D call: TRBD1 (6 bases). The CDR3 is 14 residues long. V gave up 6 bases and J gave up 0 bases, with 9 bases separating them. Germline loops: CDR1 LNHDA, CDR2 SQIVND (reference sequence).

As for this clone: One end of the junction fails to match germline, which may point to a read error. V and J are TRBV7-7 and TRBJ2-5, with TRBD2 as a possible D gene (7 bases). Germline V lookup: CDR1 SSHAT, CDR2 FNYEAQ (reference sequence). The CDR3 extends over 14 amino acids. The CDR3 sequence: CASSLGGDQETQYF. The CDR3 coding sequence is TGTGCTAGCAGCTTAGGGGGGGACCAAGAGACCCAGTACTTC.

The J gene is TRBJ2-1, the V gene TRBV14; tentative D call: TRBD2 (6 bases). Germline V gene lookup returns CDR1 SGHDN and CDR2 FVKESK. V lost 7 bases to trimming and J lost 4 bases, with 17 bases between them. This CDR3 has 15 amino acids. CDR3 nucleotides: TGTGCCAGCAACCGTTTCCAGGGACTGTACAATGAGCAGTTCTTC. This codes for CASNRFQGLYNEQFF.

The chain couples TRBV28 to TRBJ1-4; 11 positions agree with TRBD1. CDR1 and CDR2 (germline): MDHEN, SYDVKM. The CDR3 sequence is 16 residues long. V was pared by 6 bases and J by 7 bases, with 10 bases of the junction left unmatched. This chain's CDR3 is CASRNQGQGGFEKLFF. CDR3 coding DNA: TGTGCCAGCAGAAACCAGGGACAGGGGGGATTTGAAAAACTGTTTTTT.

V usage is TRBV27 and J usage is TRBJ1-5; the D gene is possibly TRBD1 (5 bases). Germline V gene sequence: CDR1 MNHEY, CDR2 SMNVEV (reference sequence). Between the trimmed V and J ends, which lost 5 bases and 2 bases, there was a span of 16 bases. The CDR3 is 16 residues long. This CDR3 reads CASSVLPGRGNQPQHF. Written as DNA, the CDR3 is TGTGCCAGCAGTGTGCTCCCAGGGCGGGGCAATCAGCCCCAGCATTTT.

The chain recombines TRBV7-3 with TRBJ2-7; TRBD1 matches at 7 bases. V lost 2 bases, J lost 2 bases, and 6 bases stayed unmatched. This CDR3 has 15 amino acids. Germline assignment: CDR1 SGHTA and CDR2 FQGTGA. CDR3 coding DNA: TGTGCCAGCAGCTTAGGGGGACAGCGAACCTACGAGCAGTACTTC. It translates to CASSLGGQRTYEQYF.